This T cell receptor beta chain was captured in a study of radiation and T cells in renal cell carcinoma. The table came from immunoSEQ multiplex PCR; TCRdb's copy has only in-frame clones and leaves some out. The sample records tens of thousands of clones, 80% being singletons. Study conclusions and caveats: From baseline, blood top tumor clonotypes peaked at 2 weeks post-radiation. Pretreatment tumor biopsies were lacking, so baseline clonotypes are unknown.

With respect to this clone: Its antigen is still unknown.

Stated time point: baseline pretreatment blood. Treatment of the sample: 15 Gy SBRT to primary tumor, nephrectomy 4 weeks later. The germline gives CDR1 MRHNA, CDR2 SNTAGT. The V gene end was trimmed by 5 bases and the J gene end by 4 bases; junction bases not matched to a gene: 12. The CDR3 contains 19 residues. The TCR comes from a man between 60 and 75 years old with renal cell carcinoma. The V and J genes are TRBV6-4 and TRBJ2-6; 12 bases are a match to TRBD1. Here the sequenced sample was blood, taken from a patient whose treatment included radiotherapy and nephrectomy. CDR3 sequence reads: CASSREPGQGARGANVLTF. Written as DNA, the CDR3 is TGTGCCAGCAGTAGGGAACCGGGACAGGGGGCGAGAGGGGCCAACGTCCTGACTTTC.